Each of the 16 T cell receptor beta chains below was sequenced from the same sample in a study of control samples from healthy donors and cancer patients. Here immunoSEQ multiplex PCR was the method, and the copy in TCRdb shows in-frame clones only, minus some. The sample data list about 210,000 clones. The sample taken for sequencing was blood. The source of these receptors is a woman under 40 in good health.

The chain couples TRBV7-2 to TRBJ1-6; perhaps TRBD1 as D (6 bases). V was trimmed by 5 bases and J by 9 bases, leaving 20 bases between them. CDR1 is SGHTA and CDR2 is FQGNSA in the germline V gene. CDR3 length equals 16 residues. The CDR3 sequence is CASSINPRGLSSPLHF. The CDR3 DNA is TGTGCCAGCAGCATAAACCCTCGGGGGCTTAGTTCACCCCTCCACTTT.

The rearrangement joins TRBV2 to TRBJ1-2; a weak D match, TRBD1 (5 bases). Trimming removed 5 bases at V and 4 bases at J, with 17 bases between. The length of the CDR3 is 15 residues. The V gene's germline CDR1 is SNHLY and CDR2 FYNNEI. The CDR3 bases are TGTGCCAGCAGTCTGACAGACAACAGCCTCTATGGCTACACCTTC. Translating it yields CASSLTDNSLYGYTF.

The chain carries TRBV7-9 and TRBJ2-7; no clear D. CDR3 length: 13 amino acids. V gave up 5 bases and J gave up 4 bases, with 12 bases separating them. Germline V gene sequence: CDR1 SEHNR, CDR2 FQNEAQ (reference sequence). The CDR3 DNA sequence: TGTGCCAGCAGCCCTAACAGAGCTTACGAGCAGTACTTC. This encodes CASSPNRAYEQYF.

This chain joins TRBV29-1 and TRBJ2-7; the D gene is possibly TRBD1 (5 bases). Germline lookup yields CDR1 SQVTM and CDR2 ANQGSEA. Trimming removed 0 bases from V and 3 bases from J, with 12 bases in between. This CDR3 contains 14 residues. CDR3 sequence reads: CSVEDQGSGYEQYF. The CDR3 bases are TGCAGCGTTGAAGATCAGGGATCGGGCTACGAGCAGTACTTC.

This chain joins TRBV28 and TRBJ1-3; 7 nucleotides match TRBD1. CDR1 is MDHEN, CDR2 SYDVKM, per germline. The CDR3 totals 18 residues. The V and J ends lost 7 bases and 0 bases, in that order; junction bases with no gene match: 15. The CDR3 spells CASKSWLGTAFSGNTIYF. Written as DNA, the CDR3 is TGTGCCAGCAAGAGTTGGCTGGGGACAGCCTTCTCTGGAAACACCATATATTTT.

This chain uses TRBV18 with TRBJ2-1; the D gene is possibly TRBD2 (7 bases). Trimming took 2 bases from V and 9 from J, leaving 17 bases between them. Germline CDR1 is KGHSH and CDR2 is LQKENI. This CDR3 is built from 15 residues. This CDR3 is CASSPRRGGDAEQFF. The CDR3 nucleotides are TGTGCCAGCTCACCAAGGAGGGGGGGCGACGCTGAGCAGTTCTTC. The full variable domain, rest sourced from reference TRBV18 and TRBJ2-1, is NAGVMQNPRHLVRRRGQEARLRCSPMKGHSHVYWYRQLPEEGLKFMVYLQKENIIDESGMPKERFSAEFPKEGPSILRIQQVVRGDSAAYFCASSPRRGGDAEQFFGPGTRLTVL.

V and J are TRBV4-1 and TRBJ2-3; tentatively, D is TRBD2 (5 bases). CDR3 length: 19 amino acids. V was cut by 2 bases and J by 2 bases, with 23 bases left in between. Germline loops: CDR1 MGHRA, CDR2 YSYEKL. CDR3 nucleotides: TGCGCCAGCAGCCAACTTGCCGGGGAACACCCCTTCCCCACAGATACGCAGTATTTT. It specifies CASSQLAGEHPFPTDTQYF.

To note about this clone: Additional DNA sequences in this sample encode the identical CDR3. The rearrangement joins TRBV11-2 to TRBJ1-5; D is ambiguous. Trimming pared 0 bases from V and 0 bases from J, leaving 0 bases between. The CDR3 loop spans 13 amino acids. Germline CDR1 and CDR2: SGHAT and FQNNGV. Here the CDR3 reads CASSLDSNQPQHF. In DNA, the CDR3 is TGTGCCAGCAGCTTAGATAGCAATCAGCCCCAGCATTTT.

The V and J genes are TRBV28 and TRBJ2-7; D call uncertain. The CDR3 consists of 12 residues. Per germline, CDR1 MDHEN and CDR2 SYDVKM. The V end lost 6 bases, the J end lost 1 base, and 7 bases lay between the germline ends. CDR3 amino acids: CASRIPSYEQYF. The CDR3 DNA sequence: TGTGCCAGCAGGATACCATCCTACGAGCAGTACTTC.

The V and J genes are TRBV24-1 and TRBJ1-2, with a weak D call TRBD1 (6 bases). The V gene's germline CDR1 is KGHDR and CDR2 SFDVKD. CDR3 length: 15 residues. Trimming took 3 bases from V and 4 from J, leaving 14 bases between them. The CDR3 region has the DNA TGTGCCACCAGTGATCGATCAACAGGGAGCTATGGCTACACCTTC. As protein: CATSDRSTGSYGYTF.

The rearrangement joins TRBV7-9 to TRBJ1-4; D uncertain. The germline V and J ends were trimmed by 3 bases and 0 bases, with 11 bases remaining between them. The CDR3 is 16 residues long. CDR1 is SEHNR and CDR2 is FQNEAQ in the germline V gene (reference sequence). This CDR3 is CASSLGNVATNEKLFF. Written as DNA, the CDR3 is TGTGCCAGCAGCTTGGGTAATGTCGCAACTAATGAAAAACTGTTTTTT.

V usage is TRBV27 and J usage is TRBJ1-1; possible D gene TRBD1, 5 bases. The length of the CDR3 is 13 residues. Trimming left V 4 bases short and J 0 bases short, with 6 bases between. CDR1 and CDR2 (germline): MNHEY, SMNVEV (reference sequence). The CDR3 protein is CASSWGMNTEAFF. Written as DNA, the CDR3 is TGTGCCAGCAGTTGGGGGATGAACACTGAAGCTTTCTTT.

V and J are TRBV28 and TRBJ1-2; no reliable D call. The germline V and J ends were trimmed by 1 base and 4 bases, with 10 bases remaining between them. From germline, CDR1 is MDHEN and CDR2 SYDVKM. The CDR3 covers 14 residues. The CDR3 loop reads CASSLYPSGYGYTF. The CDR3 region has the DNA TGTGCCAGCAGTTTATACCCCTCGGGCTATGGCTACACCTTC.

In nucleotides, the CDR3 is TGTGCCAGCAGCCCAGCCCCCGCGGGGGAGCAGTACTTC. Its protein product is CASSPAPAGEQYF. This chain connects TRBV6-6 to TRBJ2-7; the D gene is possibly TRBD2 (6 bases). The CDR3 runs 13 residues. Trimming removed 6 bases from V and 7 bases from J, with 16 bases in between. CDR1 is MNHNY and CDR2 is SVGAGI in the germline V gene (reference sequence).

The chain carries TRBV12-3 or TRBV12-4 and TRBJ2-7; 10 nucleotides agree with TRBD1. Germline trimming cut 4 bases from V and 6 bases from J; bases unmatched to any gene: 3. The CDR3 covers 13 residues. Here the CDR3 DNA reads TGTGCCAGCAGTTGGACAGGGGGGAGCGAGCAGTACTTC. It encodes CASSWTGGSEQYF.

The chain links TRBV6-6 to TRBJ1-5, with D possibly TRBD1 on 6 matching bases. Trimming cost V 2 bases and J 1 base, with 9 bases left between them. The CDR3 is made up of 15 amino acids. In germline, CDR1 is MNHNY, CDR2 SVGAGI (reference sequence). The CDR3 DNA reads as TGTGCCAGCAGTTACCCCGACAGGAGCAATCAGCCCCAGCATTTT. It specifies CASSYPDRSNQPQHF.